A single sample gave rise to the 23 T cell receptor beta chains below, sequenced in a study of T cells in Graves' hyperthyroidism and ophthalmopathy. It was RNA transcripts that yielded the amplified TCR beta CDR3 regions. The primer set for the first-round RT-PCR of the TCR CDR3 was HTBI. MiXCR, run by TCRdb on the multiplex PCR reads, gives a single entry per CDR3 protein. This table has 500,000 to 650,000 distinct CDR3 sequences, 46% appearing once. Sequenced: peripheral blood or thyroid tissue (not recorded which). All receptors come from an adult woman with Graves' disease, either hyperthyroidism or ophthalmopathy (not recorded which).

The chain employs TRBV15 and TRBJ1-6; a possible D gene is TRBD1 (5 bases). V was pared by 8 bases and J by 7 bases, with 18 bases between. CDR3 length: 15 residues. Looked up from germline, CDR1 is LNHNV and CDR2 is YYDKDF (reference sequence). CDR3 bases: TGTGCCACCGCGGACGAACGGGACTCCAATTCACCCCTCCACTTT. It yields the protein CATADERDSNSPLHF.

Ten or more counts support this clonotype. This sequence joins TRBV20-1 and TRBJ2-7; D is unresolved. This CDR3 region has 12 residues. Germline V lookup: CDR1 DFQATT, CDR2 SNEGSKA (reference sequence). The CDR3 DNA reads TGCAGAGAGACCCTTTTGATTGACGAGCAGTACTTC. Its protein product is CRETLLIDEQYF.

This clonotype was counted a few times. The chain couples TRBV10-3 to TRBJ1-3; D is perhaps TRBD1 (5 bases). CDR3 size: 14 residues. Germline V gene lookup returns CDR1 ENHRY and CDR2 SYGVKD. V lost 10 bases and J 0 bases, leaving 13 bases between the germline ends. The CDR3 region is CATSGSSSGNTIYF. CDR3 sequence (DNA): TGTGCCACCTCAGGGTCTAGCTCTGGAAACACCATATATTTT.

This clonotype was counted at least ten times. V is TRBV29-1 and J is TRBJ1-5; D perhaps matches TRBD1 (5 bases). V shed 4 bases and J shed 4 bases, with 11 bases lying between them. Germline CDR1 and CDR2: SQVTM and ANQGSEA. This CDR3 has 13 amino acids. CDR3 protein: CSVATEINQPQHF. In nucleotides, the CDR3 is TGCAGCGTTGCGACAGAGATAAATCAGCCCCAGCATTTT. Full variable domain (outside the CDR3, taken from reference TRBV29-1 and TRBJ1-5): SAVISQKPSRDICQRGTSLTIQCQVDSQVTMMFWYRQQPGQSLTLIATANQGSEATYESGFVIDKFPISRPNLTFSTLTVSNMSPEDSSIYLCSVATEINQPQHFGDGTRLSIL.

The genes are TRBV7-2 and TRBJ1-2, with 7 bases fitting TRBD1. With V trimmed by 5 bases and J by 8 bases, 5 bases remained unmatched. CDR1 SGHTA and CDR2 FQGNSA come from the germline V gene. This CDR3 spans 12 amino acids. The CDR3: CASSPQGSGYTF. The CDR3 region has the DNA TGTGCCAGCAGCCCACAGGGGTCGGGCTACACCTTC.

This chain connects TRBV5-5 to TRBJ1-2; the D is unclear. This CDR3 is built from 15 residues. V lost 2 bases to trimming and J lost 0 bases, with 11 bases between them. Germline lookup yields CDR1 SGHKS and CDR2 YYEKEE (reference sequence). The CDR3 reads CASSFTAATNYGYTF. DNA for the CDR3: TGTGCCAGCAGCTTCACAGCAGCGACTAACTATGGCTACACCTTC.

The chain has TRBV11-2 and TRBJ2-2; no definite D call. Trimming left V 5 bases short and J 0 bases short, with 7 bases between. From germline, CDR1 is SGHAT and CDR2 FQNNGV. The CDR3 is 14 amino acids. This chain's CDR3 is CASSHFSNTGELFF. In nucleotides, the CDR3 is TGTGCCAGCAGCCACTTTTCGAACACCGGGGAGCTGTTTTTT.

Note on this clonotype: The junction does not match germline at one end; this may be a read error. J is TRBJ2-6 and V is TRBV15; 7 bases map to TRBD2. The CDR3 runs to 15 residues. Looked up from germline, CDR1 is LNHNV and CDR2 is YYDKDF (reference sequence). CDR3 loop: CATRRGGSGTNVLTF. The CDR3 region has the DNA TGTGCCACACGACGCGGGGGTTCTGGGACCAACGTCCTGACTTTC. Full variable domain (rest looked up from reference TRBV15 and TRBJ2-6): DAMVIQNPRYQVTQFGKPVTLSCSQTLNHNVMYWYQQKSSQAPKLLFHYYDKDFNNEADTPDNFQSRRPNTSFCFLDIRSPGLGDTAMYLCATRRGGSGTNVLTFGAGSRLTVL.

This clonotype was seen ten or more times. This chain connects TRBV11-2 to TRBJ2-5; D is ambiguous. In germline, CDR1 is SGHAT, CDR2 FQNNGV. Trimming took 2 bases from V and 4 from J, leaving 5 bases between them. CDR3 length: 12 residues. DNA for the CDR3: TGTGCCAGCAGCTTAATGCGAGAGACCCAGTACTTC. Translated: CASSLMRETQYF. Supplemented by reference TRBV11-2 and TRBJ2-5, the full variable domain reads EAGVAQSPRYKIIEKRQSVAFWCNPISGHATLYWYQQILGQGPKLLIQFQNNGVVDDSQLPKDRFSAERLKGVDSTLKIQPAKLEDSAVYLCASSLMRETQYFGPGTRLLVL.

Ten or more counts support this clonotype. J is TRBJ1-4 and V is TRBV7-9; the match to TRBD1 covers 7 bases. The CDR3 consists of 15 residues. V lost 1 base, J lost 8 bases, and 7 bases stayed unmatched. In germline, CDR1 is SEHNR, CDR2 FQNEAQ (reference sequence). The CDR3 loop reads CASSLGDREEEKLFF. For the CDR3, the DNA is TGTGCCAGCAGCTTAGGCGACAGGGAGGAGGAAAAACTGTTTTTT.

Worth noting for this clonotype: Since no conserved phenylalanine or tryptophan closes the CDR3, a read error is the likely cause. No DNA is shown, since the ends of the CDR3 on it are uncertain; the CDR3 is the one TCRdb lists. The chain combines TRBV11-2 with TRBJ1-6. A total of 9 residues make up the CDR3, ends included. Germline V CDR1 and CDR2: SGHAT, FQNNGV. This CDR3 is CASSSLPSS.

The chain couples TRBV11-2 to TRBJ2-6; TRBD1 or TRBD2 may be the D gene (7 bases each). V lost 5 bases to trimming and J lost 16 bases, with 18 bases between them. The CDR3 runs to 13 residues. The germline V gene encodes CDR1 SGHAT and CDR2 FQNNGV. The CDR3 DNA reads as TGTGCCAGCAGCCCCTCAGGGGGGGTGACTCTGACTTTC. As protein: CASSPSGGVTLTF.

The chain joins TRBV6-1 to TRBJ2-5; D unclear. The length of the CDR3 is 13 residues. The germline CDR1 and CDR2 sequences are MNHNS and SASEGT. Trimming removed 6 bases from V and 5 bases from J, with 13 bases in between. This chain's CDR3 is CASRRRVRETQYF. CDR3 nucleotide sequence: TGTGCCAGCAGAAGAAGGGTGAGGGAGACCCAGTACTTC.

There are a few counts of this clonotype. The rearrangement links TRBV7-2 to TRBJ1-6; D remains unclear. There are 12 residues in the CDR3. From germline, CDR1 is SGHTA and CDR2 FQGNSA. V lost 1 base to trimming and J lost 14 bases, with 9 bases between them. DNA for the CDR3: TGTGCCAGCAGCTTAGATGGTTCGGCCCTCCACTTT. It translates to CASSLDGSALHF.

The chain employs TRBV5-1 and TRBJ2-7; 8 bases are shared with TRBD1. Germline assignment: CDR1 SGHRS and CDR2 YFSETQ. The CDR3 sequence is 14 residues long. The J segment lost 5 bases and the V segment lost 4 bases, leaving 8 bases of the junction unmatched. The CDR3 bases are TGCGCCAGCAGCCCCTTCGACAGGGGCGACGAGCAGTACTTC. It yields the protein CASSPFDRGDEQYF. Based on the CDR3 plus reference TRBV5-1 and TRBJ2-7, the full variable domain is KAGVTQTPRYLIKTRGQQVTLSCSPISGHRSVSWYQQTPGQGLQFLFEYFSETQRNKGNFPGRFSGRQFSNSRSEMNVSTLELGDSALYLCASSPFDRGDEQYFGPGTRLTVT.

The chain joins TRBV12-3 or TRBV12-4 to TRBJ1-1; D unclear. The V end lost 6 bases, the J end lost 6 bases, and 14 bases lay between the germline ends. CDR3 length: 13 residues. CDR3 nucleotides: TGTGCCAGCAGCCGATTAGAGGAGCCTGAAGCTTTCTTT. It translates to CASSRLEEPEAFF.

The gene calls are TRBV20-1 and TRBJ2-7; D remains ambiguous. With 6 bases removed from V and 1 base from J, the gap between germline ends came to 10 bases. CDR1 DFQATT and CDR2 SNEGSKA come from the germline V gene (reference sequence). The CDR3 is 12 residues long. This CDR3 is CSATDVSYEQYF. The CDR3 bases are TGCAGTGCCACGGACGTATCCTACGAGCAGTACTTC.

This clonotype was recorded many times. The rearrangement links TRBV11-2 to TRBJ1-1; a possible D gene is TRBD1 (5 bases). The germline V and J ends were trimmed by 4 bases and 4 bases, with 13 bases remaining between them. CDR1 is SGHAT, CDR2 FQNNGV, per germline. This CDR3 region has 14 residues. As DNA, the CDR3 is TGTGCCAGCAGCTCACAGGACCCGGGCACTGAAGCTTTCTTT. Its protein is CASSSQDPGTEAFF. Supplemented by reference TRBV11-2 and TRBJ1-1, the full variable domain reads EAGVAQSPRYKIIEKRQSVAFWCNPISGHATLYWYQQILGQGPKLLIQFQNNGVVDDSQLPKDRFSAERLKGVDSTLKIQPAKLEDSAVYLCASSSQDPGTEAFFGQGTRLTVV.

Only one count was recorded for this clonotype. V and J are TRBV4-2 and TRBJ1-6; D possibly corresponds to TRBD1 (5 bases). The germline V and J ends were trimmed by 4 bases and 14 bases, with 21 bases remaining between them. The CDR3 loop spans 15 amino acids. Germline V gene data show CDR1 as LGHNA and CDR2 as YNFKEQ. CDR3 sequence reads: CASSRTGTELRTLHF. DNA for the CDR3: TGTGCCAGCAGCCGGACCGGGACCGAGCTTAGGACCCTCCACTTT.

This clonotype was seen many times. The rearrangement joins TRBV7-2 to TRBJ1-2, with TRBD1 matching 7 bases. Germline lookup yields CDR1 SGHTA and CDR2 FQGNSA. The V segment lost 0 bases and the J segment 4 bases; nucleotides outside the gene matches: 5. The CDR3 is 15 residues long. The CDR3 is CASSLAQGVFYGYTF. In nucleotides, the CDR3 is TGTGCCAGCAGCTTAGCTCAGGGGGTTTTCTATGGCTACACCTTC.

The V gene is TRBV19, the J gene TRBJ1-6, with D possibly matching TRBD1 (5 bases). The CDR3 runs to 14 residues. With 1 base removed from V and 7 bases from J, the gap between germline ends came to 8 bases. Germline CDR1 reads LNHDA; CDR2 reads SQIVND (reference sequence). The CDR3 bases are TGTGCCAGTAGTATAGGAGGGACCAATTCACCCCTCCACTTT. Translated: CASSIGGTNSPLHF.

This clonotype was counted at least ten times. This sequence joins TRBV4-3 and TRBJ2-5; maybe TRBD2 (5 bases). Deletions cut 1 base from V and 3 bases from J, with 15 bases between. The germline CDR1 and CDR2 sequences are LGHNA and YSLEER. CDR3 length: 16 amino acids. The CDR3 sequence: CASSQVKLGSEETQYF. For the CDR3, the DNA is TGCGCCAGCAGCCAAGTAAAGCTGGGGAGTGAAGAGACCCAGTACTTC.

In its sample, this clonotype was seen many times. The chain couples TRBV14 to TRBJ2-2; TRBD1 might be the D (6 bases). The length of the CDR3 is 14 residues. Germline CDR1 and CDR2: SGHDN and FVKESK. Trimming took off 3 bases at V and 3 bases at J, with 8 bases between the two ends. This CDR3 reads CASSQGHYTGELFF. Written as DNA, the CDR3 is TGTGCCAGCAGCCAGGGACACTACACCGGGGAGCTGTTTTTT.